Presented here are 27 T cell receptor beta chains from one specimen sequenced in a study of CD8 T cells in Susac syndrome. Random hexamers were used to reverse transcribe the RNA input (about 0.5 to 1 ug). Via MiXCR, TCRdb re-called the immunoSEQ multiplex PCR reads, giving one row per CDR3 protein. The repertoire includes around 180,000 distinct CDR3 sequences, 85% to 95% of them detected once, and over 0.08% sits in the top ten. The specimen was CD4+ T cells from PBMCs. These receptors were collected from a human donor with multiple sclerosis.

This clonotype showed up just once. The chain joins TRBV5-4 to TRBJ2-7; TRBD1 might be the D (6 bases). Deletions cut 1 base from V and 6 bases from J, with 14 bases between. This CDR3 spans 14 amino acids. Germline V gene sequence: CDR1 SGHNT, CDR2 YYREEE (reference sequence). CDR3 amino acids: CASSLLGASGEQYF. In DNA, the CDR3 is TGTGCCAGCAGCTTGTTGGGGGCGTCGGGCGAGCAGTACTTC. The variable domain in full, with the rest retrieved from reference TRBV5-4 and TRBJ2-7, is ETGVTQSPTHLIKTRGQQVTLRCSSQSGHNTVSWYQQALGQGPQFIFQYYREEENGRGNFPPRFSGLQFPNYSSELNVNALELDDSALYLCASSLLGASGEQYFGPGTRLTVT.

The rearrangement uses TRBV6-5 and TRBJ1-1, with 8 bases matching TRBD1. CDR1 and CDR2 from the germline V gene are MNHEY and SVGAGI. The length of the CDR3 is 14 residues. With V trimmed by 6 bases and J by 0 bases, 3 bases remained unmatched. The CDR3 region is CASRQGGLNTEAFF. In nucleotides, the CDR3 is TGTGCCAGCAGACAGGGGGGATTGAACACTGAAGCTTTCTTT.

This rearrangement joins TRBV5-1 to TRBJ2-3; no definite D call. The CDR3 loop spans 14 amino acids. The V end was cut by 3 bases, the J end by 0 bases, with 8 bases between. Germline V gene sequence: CDR1 SGHRS, CDR2 YFSETQ. The chain's CDR3 is CASSSTTSTDTQYF. CDR3 sequence (DNA): TGCGCCAGCAGCTCGACCACTAGCACAGATACGCAGTATTTT.

The genes are TRBV27 and TRBJ1-2; D is undetermined. Germline V gene data show CDR1 as MNHEY and CDR2 as SMNVEV (reference sequence). Trimming shortened V by 6 bases and J by 4 bases, and 12 bases separated the two germline ends. This CDR3 is 13 amino acids long. The CDR3 DNA sequence: TGTGCCAGCAGGGGCCCCAAGTTCTATGGCTACACCTTC. As protein: CASRGPKFYGYTF.

The chain carries TRBV6-6 and TRBJ1-2, with a tentative D call TRBD1 (5 bases). The CDR3 spans 13 residues. V dropped 6 bases and J dropped 6 bases, with 14 bases sitting between them. Germline assignment: CDR1 MNHNY and CDR2 SVGAGI (reference sequence). The CDR3 DNA reads TGTGCCAGCAGCCTCGGGGGAGGAAATGGCTACACCTTC. This gives the protein CASSLGGGNGYTF.

The table lists this clonotype with a count of one. This chain connects TRBV9 to TRBJ2-5; D is possibly TRBD1 or TRBD2 (6 bases each). Trimming took 4 bases from V and 5 from J, leaving 21 bases between them. Germline assignment: CDR1 SGDLS and CDR2 YYNGEE. The CDR3 runs 16 residues. The CDR3 DNA sequence: TGTGCCAGCAGCCCCCGAGAGGGCGGAGGGGGGGAGACCCAGTACTTC. Protein sequence: CASSPREGGGGETQYF.

The chain carries TRBV7-2 and TRBJ1-4, with TRBD1 identical over 10 bases. Germline lookup yields CDR1 SGHTA and CDR2 FQGNSA. The J segment lost 6 bases and the V segment lost 6 bases, leaving 4 bases of the junction unmatched. The CDR3 length is 14 residues. The CDR3 protein is CASRVTGGYEKLFF. The CDR3 DNA is TGTGCCAGCAGAGTGACAGGGGGCTATGAAAAACTGTTTTTT.

The chain uses TRBV12-3 or TRBV12-4 and TRBJ2-2, with D unresolved. This CDR3 region has 13 residues. Deletions cut 6 bases from V and 6 bases from J, with 11 bases between. CDR3 in amino acids: CASRLGGAGELFF. The CDR3 coding sequence is TGTGCCAGCAGACTTGGCGGCGCCGGGGAGCTGTTTTTT.

In this sample, this clonotype turned up once. The chain links TRBV5-4 to TRBJ2-5; 7 bases are a match to TRBD1. The CDR3 runs 15 residues. CDR1 SGHNT and CDR2 YYREEE come from the germline V gene (reference sequence). V gave up 4 bases and J gave up 3 bases; unmatched junction bases: 9. CDR3 bases: TGTGCCAGCAGCCTCCCGGGACAGCTGGAAGAGACCCAGTACTTC. Translating it yields CASSLPGQLEETQYF.

The chain employs TRBV19 and TRBJ1-4; D not resolved. V lost 5 bases and J 5 bases, leaving 12 bases between the germline ends. The CDR3 runs 14 residues. The V gene's germline CDR1 is LNHDA and CDR2 SQIVND (reference sequence). Written as DNA, the CDR3 is TGTGCCAGTAGTCTCCGGACCGAAAATGAAAAACTGTTTTTT. This sequence encodes CASSLRTENEKLFF.

The V gene is TRBV5-1, the J gene TRBJ2-1, with D tentatively TRBD2 (6 bases). Germline values: CDR1 SGHRS, CDR2 YFSETQ. The V and J ends lost 5 bases and 0 bases respectively, with 15 bases between them. The CDR3 runs 16 residues. The DNA for the CDR3 is TGCGCCAGCAGGGAGGGTGCGGGAAGCTCCTACAATGAGCAGTTCTTC. Amino acid sequence: CASREGAGSSYNEQFF.

The chain recombines TRBV9 with TRBJ2-1; D is perhaps TRBD2 (6 bases). The CDR3 spans 13 residues. Germline lookup yields CDR1 SGDLS and CDR2 YYNGEE. V was pared by 2 bases and J by 7 bases, with 10 bases between. CDR3 sequence (DNA): TGTGCCAGCAGCGTGGGTCTAGCGAATGAGCAGTTCTTC. It encodes CASSVGLANEQFF. Using reference TRBV9 and TRBJ2-1 for the parts outside the CDR3, the full variable domain is DSGVTQTPKHLITATGQRVTLRCSPRSGDLSVYWYQQSLDQGLQFLIQYYNGEERAKGNILERFSAQQFPDLHSELNLSSLELGDSALYFCASSVGLANEQFFGPGTRLTVL.

This clonotype has a handful of counts. The gene calls are TRBV2 and TRBJ1-1, with a tentative D call TRBD1 (5 bases). The CDR3 covers 13 residues. V was shortened by 2 bases and J by 2 bases, with 6 bases between the two germline ends. CDR1 and CDR2 from the germline V gene are SNHLY and FYNNEI. For the CDR3, the DNA is TGTGCCAGCAGTGAACAGGGTAACACTGAAGCTTTCTTT. Its translation: CASSEQGNTEAFF.

CDR3 nucleotide sequence: TGCGCCAGCAGCTCCCCAGGGGCCAATGGGGCCAACGTCCTGACTTTC. It translates to CASSSPGANGANVLTF. The rearrangement joins TRBV5-1 to TRBJ2-6; tentatively, D is TRBD1 (6 bases). CDR3 length: 16 amino acids. Between the trimmed V and J ends, which lost 3 bases and 3 bases, there was a span of 13 bases. The germline gives CDR1 SGHRS, CDR2 YFSETQ.

The chain links TRBV4-3 to TRBJ2-7; unclear D gene. V lost 1 base and J 3 bases, leaving 7 bases between the germline ends. This CDR3 has 13 residues. Germline V gene lookup returns CDR1 LGHNA and CDR2 YSLEER. CDR3 protein: CASSQGPGYEQYF. The CDR3 DNA follows: TGCGCCAGCAGCCAAGGTCCAGGCTACGAGCAGTACTTC.

This clonotype was recorded a few times. The chain couples TRBV7-2 to TRBJ2-1, with 8 nucleotides matching TRBD2. CDR3 size: 14 residues. V shed 1 base and J 13 bases; nucleotides not matched to a gene: 9. CDR1 and CDR2 (germline): SGHTA, FQGNSA. The CDR3 here is CASSLGRGGIRQFF. CDR3 coding DNA: TGTGCCAGCAGCTTAGGTCGGGGGGGGATCCGTCAGTTCTTC.

As DNA, the CDR3 is TGTGCCAGCAGCAACCGGGACGGTAATTCACCCCTCCACTTT. Translation: CASSNRDGNSPLHF. The rearrangement uses TRBV9 and TRBJ1-6; TRBD1 is a possible D gene (5 bases). CDR3 size: 14 residues. Germline CDR1 is SGDLS and CDR2 is YYNGEE. V lost 4 bases, J lost 6 bases, and 11 bases lay in between.

V usage is TRBV5-1 and J usage is TRBJ2-3; D unresolved. V lost 7 bases and J lost 5, with 14 bases in between. The CDR3 runs 13 residues. CDR1 and CDR2 from the germline V gene are SGHRS and YFSETQ. CDR3 amino acids: CASGPGPGDTQYF. The CDR3 DNA reads as TGCGCCAGCGGTCCTGGACCCGGAGATACGCAGTATTTT.

The chain couples TRBV7-3 to TRBJ1-1; 9 bases fit TRBD1. The V segment lost 8 bases and the J segment 1 base; nucleotides outside the gene matches: 2. The CDR3 contains 13 residues. The germline CDR1 and CDR2 sequences are SGHTA and FQGTGA. This chain's CDR3 is CASGQGPNTEAFF. CDR3 DNA: TGTGCCAGCGGACAGGGGCCGAACACTGAAGCTTTCTTT.

The chain joins TRBV2 to TRBJ2-1; TRBD1 agrees at 8 bases. Germline CDR1 SNHLY, CDR2 FYNNEI. The V segment lost 3 bases and the J segment 6 bases; nucleotides outside the gene matches: 4. This CDR3 spans 14 amino acids. The CDR3 bases are TGTGCCAGCAGTGACAGGGGGCAGATCAATGAGCAGTTCTTC. Residues: CASSDRGQINEQFF.

The chain joins TRBV9 to TRBJ1-6, with D tentatively TRBD1 (5 bases). Germline CDR1 and CDR2: SGDLS and YYNGEE. With 0 bases removed from V and 9 bases from J, the gap between germline ends came to 13 bases. The CDR3 is made up of 15 amino acids. DNA for the CDR3: TGTGCCAGCAGCGTAGGGGTAGGGGAGCGTTCACCCCTCCACTTT. Its translation is CASSVGVGERSPLHF.

This clonotype was detected only once. The chain links TRBV3-1 to TRBJ1-5, with D unclear. The CDR3 length is 12 residues. V gave up 9 bases and J gave up 4 bases, with 10 bases separating them. Germline V gene lookup returns CDR1 LGHDT and CDR2 YNNKEL (reference sequence). The CDR3 is CASSGENQPQHF. The CDR3 region has the DNA TGTGCCAGTTCTGGGGAAAATCAGCCCCAGCATTTT.

The J gene is TRBJ1-2, the V gene TRBV18, with D tentatively TRBD1 (5 bases). The CDR3 spans 15 residues. V was cut by 5 bases and J by 7 bases, with 20 bases left in between. Germline loops: CDR1 KGHSH, CDR2 LQKENI. CDR3 residues: CASSVQGSAVAGYTF. Here the CDR3 DNA reads TGTGCCAGCTCAGTCCAGGGATCGGCTGTGGCTGGCTACACCTTC.

The V gene is TRBV29-1, the J gene TRBJ1-4; 10 bases map to TRBD1. Germline CDR1 is SQVTM and CDR2 is ANQGSEA. J was trimmed by 3 bases and V by 4 bases; bases with no gene match: 5. This CDR3 spans 15 amino acids. The CDR3 sequence: CSVGGQGRANEKLFF. CDR3 coding DNA: TGCAGCGTTGGGGGACAGGGGAGAGCTAATGAAAAACTGTTTTTT.

This clonotype showed up just once. The chain carries TRBV3-1 and TRBJ2-2; 10 bases map to TRBD2. The CDR3 has 16 residues. Germline loops: CDR1 LGHDT, CDR2 YNNKEL (reference sequence). The V gene end was trimmed by 4 bases and the J gene end by 9 bases; junction bases not matched to a gene: 11. The CDR3 DNA reads TGTGCCAGCAGCCGCGCGGGGGGACTAGCGATCAGGGAGCTGTTTTTT. Translated, it gives CASSRAGGLAIRELFF.

This chain connects TRBV19 to TRBJ2-1; 11 nucleotides agree with TRBD2. After removal of 6 bases from V and 1 base from J, the junction contained 20 bases not matched to a gene. CDR3 length: 21 amino acids. Germline CDR1 is LNHDA and CDR2 is SQIVND (reference sequence). Here the CDR3 reads CASSHRARGTSGHLSYNEQFF. The CDR3 bases are TGTGCCAGTAGCCATAGAGCCCGTGGGACTAGCGGACATCTTTCCTACAATGAGCAGTTCTTC.

This chain uses TRBV20-1 with TRBJ2-1, with unresolved D. CDR1 DFQATT and CDR2 SNEGSKA come from the germline V gene (reference sequence). The ends were cut back, 5 bases at V and 8 bases at J, with 22 bases in the middle. The CDR3 is 15 amino acids. CDR3: CSARPRSPRPHEQFF. Written as DNA, the CDR3 is TGCAGTGCTCGGCCGAGGTCTCCGAGGCCACATGAGCAGTTCTTC.